This T cell receptor (beta chain) was obtained from a study of T cell responses to AZD1222 COVID-19 vaccine. J lost 3 bases, V lost 2 bases, and 14 bases had no gene match. CDR1 is SGHRS and CDR2 is YFSETQ in the germline V gene. The CDR3 is 19 amino acids. Profiled with immunoSEQ multiplex PCR; TCRdb holds only in-frame clones, not every one. This table has 90,000 to 150,000 clones, around 92% appearing once. The gene calls are TRBV5-1 and TRBJ2-5; 12 nucleotides match TRBD1. The starting material was peripheral blood, obtained 28 days after the second AZD1222 dose. The TCR comes from an adult who received the AZD1222 COVID-19 vaccine. The CDR3 loop is CASSFLYRDRGLREETQYF. CDR3 in DNA: TGCGCCAGCAGCTTCTTATACCGGGACAGGGGGCTGAGGGAAGAGACCCAGTACTTC.